This T cell receptor (beta chain) was profiled in a study of CDR3 diversity in severe acne. TCRdb reprocessed the PCR reads via MiXCR and lists one record per CDR3 protein. The sample shows approximately 84,000 distinct CDR3 sequences, around 49% of them seen only once. The germline V gene has CDR1 SEHNR and CDR2 FQNEAQ (reference sequence). The CDR3 runs to 16 residues. The ends lost 1 base at V and 6 bases at J; junction bases unmatched: 9. The receptor's source is a male donor in good health, without acne. The V gene is TRBV7-9, the J gene TRBJ2-3; 8 bases match TRBD2. The specimen was blood. CDR3 region: CASSLDKSGSRDTQYF. The CDR3 region has the DNA TGTGCCAGCAGCTTAGATAAGAGCGGGAGCAGGGATACGCAGTATTTT.